One sample yielded the 32 T cell receptor beta chains listed below, sequenced in a study of T cell responses to AZD1222 COVID-19 vaccine. Assay used: immunoSEQ multiplex PCR; TCRdb lists only in-frame clones, some missing. The sample shows about 130,000 clones, 89% of them seen only once. The input for sequencing was peripheral blood, taken on day 0 of AZD1222 vaccination. These receptors all come from an adult in good health.

The genes are TRBV30 and TRBJ1-2; D might be TRBD1 (5 bases). Trimming left V 5 bases short and J 6 bases short, with 37 bases between. The length of the CDR3 is 20 residues. Germline CDR1 is GTSNPN and CDR2 is SVGIG (reference sequence). The CDR3 is CAWALPVVPGRTEWRDGYTF. The CDR3 nucleotides read TGTGCCTGGGCCCTCCCGGTGGTCCCAGGGCGAACGGAGTGGCGGGATGGCTACACCTTC.

The chain is built from TRBV18 and TRBJ2-2; perhaps TRBD2 as D (7 bases). Germline assignment: CDR1 KGHSH and CDR2 LQKENI. V was cut by 0 bases and J by 3 bases, with 11 bases left in between. The CDR3 runs 16 residues. The CDR3 nucleotides are TGTGCCAGCTCACCACCGGGGGGGCGCGACACCGGGGAGCTGTTTTTT. This codes for CASSPPGGRDTGELFF.

V and J are TRBV27 and TRBJ1-4; TRBD1 matches 11 bases. The CDR3 is 16 amino acids. Unmatched junction bases numbered 9, after V lost 5 bases and J lost 7 bases. Per germline, CDR1 MNHEY and CDR2 SMNVEV (reference sequence). The CDR3 spells CASSPDRGRFSEKLFF. The CDR3 nucleotides read TGTGCCAGCAGTCCGGACAGGGGGCGTTTTTCTGAAAAACTGTTTTTT.

The rearrangement joins TRBV7-2 to TRBJ1-5, with D perhaps TRBD1 (6 bases). CDR1 and CDR2 from the germline V gene are SGHTA and FQGNSA. V lost 4 bases and J 2 bases, leaving 21 bases between the germline ends. The CDR3 is 18 amino acids. The chain's CDR3 is CASSSGQPLLTGNQPQHF. The CDR3 bases are TGTGCCAGCAGCTCCGGACAGCCTTTGCTTACAGGCAATCAGCCCCAGCATTTT.

The chain is built from TRBV5-4 and TRBJ2-1; perhaps D is TRBD1 or TRBD2 (6 bases each). The CDR3 runs 19 residues. Trimming pared 4 bases from V and 0 bases from J, leaving 23 bases between. CDR1 is SGHNT, CDR2 YYREEE, per germline (reference sequence). Here the CDR3 reads CASSRTGARGGTSYNEQFF. For the CDR3, the DNA is TGTGCCAGCAGCCGCACGGGGGCGCGTGGGGGAACCTCCTACAATGAGCAGTTCTTC.

The genes are TRBV29-1 and TRBJ1-1, with 8 bases matching TRBD1. The CDR3 extends over 16 amino acids. Germline V lookup: CDR1 SQVTM, CDR2 ANQGSEA. The junction had 12 bases not matched to a gene; V was cut back by 6 bases and J by 0 bases. CDR3 amino acids: CSVGPLGGQVNTEAFF. In DNA, the CDR3 is TGCAGCGTCGGACCCCTGGGGGGACAGGTGAACACTGAAGCTTTCTTT.

The chain recombines TRBV7-8 with TRBJ2-1, with 9 bases identical to TRBD1. The germline CDR1 and CDR2 sequences are SGHVS and FQNEAQ. V lost 4 bases to trimming and J lost 6 bases; unmatched junction nucleotides: 7. The CDR3 length is 15 residues. The CDR3 sequence is CASSSPGQGANEQFF. The CDR3 nucleotides are TGTGCCAGCAGCTCACCGGGACAGGGAGCCAATGAGCAGTTCTTC.

V usage is TRBV7-2 and J usage is TRBJ2-2; tentative D call: TRBD2 (6 bases). Trimming removed 5 bases from V and 4 bases from J, with 14 bases in between. CDR1 and CDR2 from the germline V gene are SGHTA and FQGNSA. This CDR3 has 15 residues. The CDR3 region is CASSRDGGGTGELFF. The CDR3, as DNA: TGTGCCAGCAGCCGGGACGGGGGAGGCACCGGGGAGCTGTTTTTT.

V usage is TRBV7-2 and J usage is TRBJ1-2; D uncertain. This CDR3 is 14 amino acids long. Germline-derived CDR1 and CDR2 are SGHTA and FQGNSA. Trimming removed 1 base from V and 8 bases from J, with 14 bases in between. The CDR3 reads CASSLEGRTEGYTF. CDR3 nucleotides: TGTGCCAGCAGCTTAGAGGGCAGGACTGAGGGCTACACCTTC.

The chain joins TRBV4-1 to TRBJ1-2; the D gene is possibly TRBD1 (5 bases). Deletions cut 0 bases from V and 5 bases from J, with 19 bases between. This CDR3 comprises 17 residues. From germline, CDR1 is MGHRA and CDR2 YSYEKL. The CDR3 coding sequence is TGCGCCAGCAGCCAAGAGGGGGTAACCCCCACTGCTTATGGCTACACCTTC. Its translation: CASSQEGVTPTAYGYTF.

Regarding this clone: One end of the junction varies from germline; a read error may be responsible. The chain links TRBV27 to TRBJ1-2, with D perhaps matching TRBD1 (6 bases). Germline CDR1 is MNHEY and CDR2 is SMNVEV (reference sequence). The CDR3 covers 15 residues. The CDR3 loop reads CASGLAGDSYYGYTF. The CDR3 DNA reads as TGTGCCAGCGGTTTGGCAGGGGACTCCTACTATGGCTACACCTTC.

This clone appeared a single time. The chain employs TRBV5-6 and TRBJ2-5, with 9 nucleotides matching TRBD1. Trimming at V came to 3 bases and at J to 6 bases, leaving 3 bases not matched to a gene. The CDR3 is 13 amino acids. Germline assignment: CDR1 SGHDT and CDR2 YYEEEE. As DNA, the CDR3 is TGTGCCAGCAGCTCAGGGACAGGGCAGACCCAGTACTTC. Translation gives CASSSGTGQTQYF. Drawing the rest from reference TRBV5-6 and TRBJ2-5, the complete variable domain is DAGVTQSPTHLIKTRGQQVTLRCSPKSGHDTVSWYQQALGQGPQFIFQYYEEEERQRGNFPDRFSGHQFPNYSSELNVNALLLGDSALYLCASSSGTGQTQYFGPGTRLLVL.

CDR3 in DNA: TGCGCCAGCAGCCGGGACAGGGGAGAAACTGAGCGGGCTTTCTTT. Translated: CASSRDRGETERAFF. The chain combines TRBV4-3 with TRBJ1-1; 10 nucleotides align to TRBD1. V was pared by 4 bases and J by 11 bases, with 13 bases of the junction left unmatched. The germline gives CDR1 LGHNA, CDR2 YSLEER. The CDR3 is 15 residues long.

The rearrangement joins TRBV5-5 to TRBJ1-4; 7 bases map to TRBD1. This CDR3 is 15 amino acids long. J gave up 5 bases and V 4 bases, and 8 bases lay outside the gene matches. Germline V CDR1 and CDR2: SGHKS, YYEKEE (reference sequence). The CDR3, as DNA: TGTGCCAGCAGCGCGGGGGGCAGGGGGAATGAAAAACTGTTTTTT. Its protein is CASSAGGRGNEKLFF.

This chain links TRBV18 with TRBJ2-5; 8 positions agree with TRBD1. The V segment lost 4 bases and the J segment 5 bases; nucleotides outside the gene matches: 6. This CDR3 region has 14 residues. Germline values: CDR1 KGHSH, CDR2 LQKENI. The CDR3 DNA sequence: TGTGCCAGCTCACACCAGGGGGCAGGGGAGACCCAGTACTTC. Protein product: CASSHQGAGETQYF.

This chain joins TRBV20-1 and TRBJ2-1; 8 nucleotides line up with TRBD2. Germline CDR1 reads DFQATT; CDR2 reads SNEGSKA (reference sequence). CDR3 length: 11 residues. Unmatched junction bases numbered 2, after V lost 6 bases and J lost 7 bases. This chain's CDR3 is CSAGGANEQFF. CDR3 sequence (DNA): TGCAGTGCCGGGGGGGCAAATGAGCAGTTCTTC.

This chain connects TRBV6-2 or TRBV6-3 to TRBJ2-1, with TRBD1 identical over 12 bases. CDR1 and CDR2 (germline): MNHEY, SVGEGT. V gave up 5 bases and J gave up 3 bases; unmatched junction bases: 5. The CDR3 extends over 16 amino acids. The CDR3 nucleotides read TGTGCCAGCAGTCCCGGGACAGGGGGCTTCTACAATGAGCAGTTCTTC. Protein product: CASSPGTGGFYNEQFF.

J is TRBJ1-2 and V is TRBV18, with D perhaps TRBD1 (5 bases). The CDR3 is 16 residues long. V lost 2 bases and J lost 4, with 17 bases in between. Germline-derived CDR1 and CDR2 are KGHSH and LQKENI. The CDR3 nucleotides are TGTGCCAGCTCACCAGACAGCATCACCCCCCTCTATGGCTACACCTTC. Translation gives CASSPDSITPLYGYTF.

The chain recombines TRBV19 with TRBJ2-1; TRBD1 matches 10 bases. J gave up 5 bases and V 4 bases, and 8 bases lay outside the gene matches. The germline V gene has CDR1 LNHDA and CDR2 SQIVND (reference sequence). The CDR3 runs 16 residues. The CDR3 loop is CASSNGPGQGHNEQFF. Here the CDR3 DNA reads TGTGCCAGTAGTAATGGTCCGGGACAGGGGCACAATGAGCAGTTCTTC.

The rearrangement uses TRBV9 and TRBJ1-1; D remains ambiguous. In germline, CDR1 is SGDLS, CDR2 YYNGEE. The CDR3 is made up of 15 amino acids. V was pared by 0 bases and J by 0 bases, with 9 bases between. Here the CDR3 DNA reads TGTGCCAGCAGCGTAGTAGGGAACTTGAACACTGAAGCTTTCTTT. Its protein product is CASSVVGNLNTEAFF.

Notes on this clone: Other DNA sequences in this sample translate to the same CDR3. This chain joins TRBV7-2 and TRBJ2-5, with a tentative D call TRBD2 (6 bases). The V gene lost 0 bases and the J gene lost 5 bases, with 7 bases spanning the gap. The CDR3 is 13 residues long. Germline V gives CDR1 SGHTA, CDR2 FQGNSA. CDR3 DNA sequence: TGTGCCAGCAGCTTAGCGGGGGGTGAGACCCAGTACTTC. Residues: CASSLAGGETQYF.

The V gene is TRBV28, the J gene TRBJ1-2; D not certain. The CDR3 spans 12 residues. Per germline, CDR1 MDHEN and CDR2 SYDVKM. V lost 7 bases, J lost 7 bases, and 13 bases lay in between. The CDR3 bases are TGTGCCAGCAAAGGCGCCGGGCGTGGCTACACCTTC. Its translation is CASKGAGRGYTF.

V is TRBV5-4 and J is TRBJ1-1; D unresolved. Germline V gives CDR1 SGHNT, CDR2 YYREEE (reference sequence). The germline V and J ends were trimmed by 3 bases and 4 bases, with 4 bases remaining between them. The CDR3 spans 11 residues. The DNA for the CDR3 is TGTGCCAGCAGCTCCTTCACTGAAGCTTTCTTT. It is translated as CASSSFTEAFF.

The V and J genes are TRBV6-1 and TRBJ1-3, with 7 positions matching TRBD1. V lost 4 bases to trimming and J lost 4 bases; unmatched junction nucleotides: 13. Germline assignment: CDR1 MNHNS and CDR2 SASEGT. The CDR3 consists of 17 residues. The CDR3 bases are TGTGCCAGCAGTGCCCAGACCAACAGGGGACGGGGAAACACCATATATTTT. It translates to CASSAQTNRGRGNTIYF.

This CDR3 is CASSRGNYGYTF. CDR3 in DNA: TGTGCCAGCAGTCGGGGGAACTATGGCTACACCTTC. This chain connects TRBV6-5 to TRBJ1-2, with D possibly TRBD1 on 5 matching bases. V was pared by 5 bases and J by 2 bases, with 6 bases between. The CDR3 totals 12 residues. Germline CDR1 is MNHEY and CDR2 is SVGAGI.

This clone has only a few counts. The chain employs TRBV5-6 and TRBJ1-4; D may be TRBD1 (6 bases). Germline CDR1 SGHDT, CDR2 YYEEEE. This CDR3 has 15 amino acids. Trimming removed 1 base from V and 4 bases from J, with 11 bases in between. The CDR3 protein is CASSLSGGLNEKLFF. In nucleotides, the CDR3 is TGTGCCAGCAGCTTGAGCGGGGGCCTTAATGAAAAACTGTTTTTT.

The chain couples TRBV6-1 to TRBJ2-5; D gene uncertain. The CDR3 is 15 amino acids. V was pared by 2 bases and J by 3 bases, with 13 bases between. CDR1 and CDR2 from the germline V gene are MNHNS and SASEGT. The CDR3 DNA is TGTGCCAGCAGTGAACCCACACGGACGGAAGAGACCCAGTACTTC. This sequence encodes CASSEPTRTEETQYF.

The count of this clone is one. The CDR3 region has the DNA TGTGCCAGCTCGTCGGAGGCCAGCTCTGGAAACACCATATATTTT. It translates to CASSSEASSGNTIYF. The genes are TRBV18 and TRBJ1-3; no reliable D call. This CDR3 region has 15 residues. CDR1 is KGHSH and CDR2 is LQKENI in the germline V gene. Deletions cut 6 bases from V and 0 bases from J, with 12 bases between.

This clone was counted a single time. J is TRBJ1-2 and V is TRBV27; 8 bases are a match to TRBD1. Trimming removed 6 bases from V and 5 bases from J; junction bases left unmatched: 5. CDR1 is MNHEY, CDR2 SMNVEV, per germline (reference sequence). This CDR3 comprises 13 residues. The CDR3 is CASRGTGPYGYTF. The CDR3 bases are TGTGCCAGCAGGGGGACAGGCCCTTATGGCTACACCTTC.

CDR3 protein: CASSYEGVNQPQHF. DNA of the CDR3: TGTGCCAGCAGTTATGAGGGGGTTAACCAGCCCCAGCATTTT. The rearrangement uses TRBV6-2 or TRBV6-3 and TRBJ1-5; a possible D gene is TRBD1 (6 bases). V was clipped by 3 bases and J by 7 bases, with 13 bases between them. From germline, CDR1 is MNHEY and CDR2 SVGEGT. The CDR3 extends over 14 amino acids.

The rearrangement uses TRBV14 and TRBJ1-2; D is perhaps TRBD1 (5 bases). The V end was cut by 4 bases, the J end by 5 bases, with 11 bases between. The CDR3 totals 13 residues. The germline gives CDR1 SGHDN, CDR2 FVKESK. This chain's CDR3 is CASSLGTHYGYTF. The CDR3 nucleotides are TGTGCCAGCAGCCTGGGGACGCATTATGGCTACACCTTC.

The rearrangement joins TRBV19 to TRBJ1-2; D remains ambiguous. This CDR3 contains 15 residues. In germline, CDR1 is LNHDA, CDR2 SQIVND (reference sequence). With 6 bases removed from V and 4 bases from J, the gap between germline ends came to 18 bases. CDR3 region: CASSLWTASFYGYTF. CDR3 in DNA: TGTGCCAGTAGCCTTTGGACGGCCTCATTCTATGGCTACACCTTC.